The following is a TCR beta chain sequence with its context. The data stem from a study of blood T cell repertoires in COVID-19. The wider study: The United States, Italy and Spain provided the acute and convalescent COVID-19 samples. Sources were T cells, B-cell-depleted T cells, or PBMCs; the material itself was cDNA or gDNA.

Original handling: Cell counts per sample came from amplifying reference gene primers. TCRdb's copy holds only in-frame clones and misses some; the assay was immunoSEQ multiplex PCR. The V and J calls and the clone size are those of that table, but D and trimming were determined from the DNA. The table shows about 260,000 clones, with approximately 87% occurring only once. V was pared by 2 bases and J by 5 bases, with 12 bases between. CDR1 is MGHDK and CDR2 is SYGVNS in the germline V gene. The CDR3 is 14 amino acids. The chain has TRBV25-1 and TRBJ2-5; possibly TRBD2 for D (6 bases). Sequencing used peripheral blood. This clonotype was sampled from a human donor in a cohort sampled during active COVID-19. CDR3 region: CASSEGARGETQYF. CDR3 sequence (DNA): TGTGCCAGCAGTGAAGGGGCCCGGGGGGAGACCCAGTACTTC.